This T cell receptor (beta chain) was captured by sequencing in a study of CD4 T cells in relation to SARS-CoV-2 and coronaviruses. Across the study: The negative reference was HIV-1 Nef peptide pool or peptide-free culture.

Profiling relied on immunoSEQ multiplex PCR, and the TCRdb table lists in-frame clones only, not all of them. The table has 20,000 to 25,000 clones, around 74% seen once. Trimming removed 3 bases at V and 2 bases at J, with 8 bases between. Germline CDR1 is ENHRY and CDR2 is SYGVKD. This CDR3 is 15 amino acids long. Remarks on this clone: Its antigen is currently unknown.

CD4+ T cells from unexposed donors were obtained before the COVID-19 pandemic (2011-2018). After roughly 9 days of culture, CD4+ T cells were isolated. The sequence came from a human donor in good health. The chain joins TRBV10-3 to TRBJ2-6, with D possibly matching TRBD2 (5 bases). The sample consisted of CD4+ T cells from PBMCs, cultured in vitro. The CDR3 nucleotides are TGTGCCATCAGTGACTTGGGAGCTGGGGCCAACGTCCTGACTTTC. This encodes CAISDLGAGANVLTF.